Reported below is one TCR beta chain. Its antigen is not identified. The germline V gene has CDR1 MNHNS and CDR2 SASEGT. The CDR3 is 14 residues long. V was pared by 2 bases and J by 2 bases, with 7 bases between. This record belongs to a study of T-cell reconstitution after alpha-beta-depleted transplantation in children. During its preparation, the TCRbeta library received unique molecular identifiers. Each CDR3 protein is one row after TCRdb ran MiXCR on the PCR reads. The sample shows a few hundred thousand distinct CDR3 sequences, 10% to 15% of them seen only once. Points from the study as a whole: T-cell counts and diversity at one year following transplant were attributed mainly to newly produced T cells.

The chain is built from TRBV6-1 and TRBJ1-5; D remains ambiguous. This clonotype originated in a male patient younger than 18 who had a stem cell transplant for acute myeloid leukemia, so the T cells may come from the graft donor. The sequences come from PBMCs, mostly from graft donor cells, collected 360 days after TCRalphabeta/CD19-depleted stem cell transplant. The chain's CDR3 is CASSERAGNQPQHF. In nucleotides, the CDR3 is TGTGCCAGCAGTGAACGGGCTGGCAATCAGCCCCAGCATTTT.